This T cell receptor (beta chain) was captured in a study of T cells in Graves' hyperthyroidism and ophthalmopathy. The investigators amplified TCR beta CDR3 regions from RNA transcripts. The HTBI primer set was used in a first-round RT-PCR of the TCR CDR3. TCRdb passed the multiplex PCR reads through MiXCR, listing each CDR3 protein once. The table lists 280,000 or so distinct CDR3 sequences, around 25% of them singletons. This clonotype showed up many times. This receptor was obtained from a man aged 40-49 years with Graves' hyperthyroidism that later progressed to Graves' ophthalmopathy. Sequenced input: blood.

CDR3 region: CASSYKGRGSYGYTF. For the CDR3, the DNA is TGTGCCAGCAGTTACAAAGGCAGGGGTAGCTATGGCTACACCTTC. The gene calls are TRBV6-5 and TRBJ1-2; maybe TRBD1 (6 bases). Germline CDR1 and CDR2: MNHEY and SVGAGI. The CDR3 spans 15 residues. Trimming cost V 2 bases and J 4 bases, with 14 bases left between them.